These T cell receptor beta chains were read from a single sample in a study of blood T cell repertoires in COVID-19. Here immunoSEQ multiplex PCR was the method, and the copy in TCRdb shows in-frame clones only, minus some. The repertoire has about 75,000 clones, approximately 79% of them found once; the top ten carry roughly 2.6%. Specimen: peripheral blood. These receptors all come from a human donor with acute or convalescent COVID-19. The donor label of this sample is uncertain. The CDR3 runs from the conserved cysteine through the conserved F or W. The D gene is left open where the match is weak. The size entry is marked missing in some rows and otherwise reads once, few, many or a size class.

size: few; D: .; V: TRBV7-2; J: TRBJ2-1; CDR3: CASSPSYSGVVKGEQFF; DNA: TGTGCCAGCAGCCCAAGCTATTCGGGGGTCGTTAAGGGTGAGCAGTTCTTC
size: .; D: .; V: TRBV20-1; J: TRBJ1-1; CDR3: CSASPSGRANTEAFF; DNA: TGCAGTGCTAGTCCGTCAGGGCGAGCGAACACTGAAGCTTTCTTT
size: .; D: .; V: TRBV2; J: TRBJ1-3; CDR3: CASSDISSGNTIYF; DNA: TGTGCCAGCAGTGATATTAGCTCTGGAAACACCATATATTTT
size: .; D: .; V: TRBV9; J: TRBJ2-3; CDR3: CASSPGSHDTDTQYF; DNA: TGTGCCAGCAGCCCCGGGAGTCATGACACAGATACGCAGTATTTT
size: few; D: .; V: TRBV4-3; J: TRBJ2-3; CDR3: CASSQGVEARGDTQYF; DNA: TGCGCCAGCAGCCAAGGTGTGGAGGCGCGCGGGGATACGCAGTATTTT
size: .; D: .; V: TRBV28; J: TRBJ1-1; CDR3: CASSTFDRPMNTEAFF; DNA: TGTGCCAGCAGTACCTTCGACAGGCCCATGAACACTGAAGCTTTCTTT
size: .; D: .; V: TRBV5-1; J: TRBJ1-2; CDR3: CASSLGSGQDYGYTF; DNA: TGCGCCAGCAGCTTGGGATCTGGGCAGGATTATGGCTACACCTTC
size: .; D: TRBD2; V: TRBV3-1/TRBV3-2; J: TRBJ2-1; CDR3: CASSFRLAGGNEQFF; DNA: TGTGCCAGCAGCTTCCGACTAGCGGGGGGGAATGAGCAGTTCTTC
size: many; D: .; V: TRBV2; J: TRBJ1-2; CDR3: CASSQDKIYGYTF; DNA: TGTGCCAGCAGTCAAGACAAGATCTATGGCTACACCTTC
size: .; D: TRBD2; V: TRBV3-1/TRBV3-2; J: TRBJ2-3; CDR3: CASSQELLAGGRDTQYF; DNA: TGTGCCAGCAGCCAAGAACTACTAGCGGGGGGGCGGGATACGCAGTATTTT
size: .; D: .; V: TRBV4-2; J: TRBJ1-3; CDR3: CASSQAGITGNTIYF; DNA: TGTGCCAGCAGCCAAGCAGGGATCACTGGAAACACCATATATTTT
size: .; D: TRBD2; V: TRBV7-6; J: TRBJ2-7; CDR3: CASSLSAGGASYEQYF; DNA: TGTGCCAGCAGCTTATCGGCGGGGGGCGCATCATACGAGCAGTACTTC
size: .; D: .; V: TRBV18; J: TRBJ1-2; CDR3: CASSPLDGGGYTF; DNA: TGTGCCAGCTCACCGTTGGACGGGGGTGGCTACACCTTC
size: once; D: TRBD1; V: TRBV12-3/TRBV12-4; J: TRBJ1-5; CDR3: CASSLDRGTGVDF; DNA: TGTGCCAGCAGTTTAGATCGGGGGACAGGGGTGGATTTT
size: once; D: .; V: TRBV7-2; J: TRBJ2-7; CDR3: CASSIDFWGQRSSYEQYF; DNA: TGTGCCAGCAGCATAGATTTTTGGGGGCAGCGGAGTTCCTACGAGCAGTACTTC
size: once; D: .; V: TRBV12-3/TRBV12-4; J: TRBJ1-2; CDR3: CASSSAGYGYTF; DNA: TGTGCCAGCAGCTCGGCGGGCTATGGCTACACCTTC